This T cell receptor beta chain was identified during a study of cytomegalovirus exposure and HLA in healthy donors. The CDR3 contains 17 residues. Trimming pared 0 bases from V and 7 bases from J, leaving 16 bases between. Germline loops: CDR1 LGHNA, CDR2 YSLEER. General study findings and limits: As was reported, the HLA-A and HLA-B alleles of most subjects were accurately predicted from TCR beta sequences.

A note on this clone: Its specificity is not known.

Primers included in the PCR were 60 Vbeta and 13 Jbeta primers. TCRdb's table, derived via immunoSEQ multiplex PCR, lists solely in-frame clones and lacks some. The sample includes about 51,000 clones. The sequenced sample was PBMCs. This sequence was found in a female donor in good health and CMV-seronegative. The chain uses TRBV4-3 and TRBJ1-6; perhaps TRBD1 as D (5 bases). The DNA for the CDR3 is TGCGCCAGCAGCCAAGATGTCCGGGGGACGGGAAATTCACCCCTCCACTTT. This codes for CASSQDVRGTGNSPLHF.